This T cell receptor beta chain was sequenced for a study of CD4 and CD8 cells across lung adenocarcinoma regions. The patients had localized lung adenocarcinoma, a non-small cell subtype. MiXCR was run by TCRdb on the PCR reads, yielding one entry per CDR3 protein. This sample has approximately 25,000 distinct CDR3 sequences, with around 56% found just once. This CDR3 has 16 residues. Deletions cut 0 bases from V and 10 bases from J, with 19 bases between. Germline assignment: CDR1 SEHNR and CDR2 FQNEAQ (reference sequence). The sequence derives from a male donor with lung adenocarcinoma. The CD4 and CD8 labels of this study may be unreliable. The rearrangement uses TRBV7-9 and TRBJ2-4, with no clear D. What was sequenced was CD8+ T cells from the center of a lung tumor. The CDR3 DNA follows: TGTGCCAGCAGCTTAGCGGGTCTCGGAGCCACAGATATTCAGTACTTC. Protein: CASSLAGLGATDIQYF.